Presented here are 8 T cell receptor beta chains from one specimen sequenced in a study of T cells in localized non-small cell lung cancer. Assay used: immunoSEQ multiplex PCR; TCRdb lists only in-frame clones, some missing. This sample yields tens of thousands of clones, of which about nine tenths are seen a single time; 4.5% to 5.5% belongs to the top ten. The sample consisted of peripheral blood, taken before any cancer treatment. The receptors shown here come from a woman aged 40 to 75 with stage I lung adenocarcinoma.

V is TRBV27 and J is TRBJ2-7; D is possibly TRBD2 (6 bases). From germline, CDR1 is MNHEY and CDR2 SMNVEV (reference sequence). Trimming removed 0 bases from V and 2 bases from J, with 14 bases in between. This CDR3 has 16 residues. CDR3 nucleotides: TGTGCCAGCAGTTTATCGGCGGGGAATTGGGCCTACGAGCAGTACTTC. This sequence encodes CASSLSAGNWAYEQYF.

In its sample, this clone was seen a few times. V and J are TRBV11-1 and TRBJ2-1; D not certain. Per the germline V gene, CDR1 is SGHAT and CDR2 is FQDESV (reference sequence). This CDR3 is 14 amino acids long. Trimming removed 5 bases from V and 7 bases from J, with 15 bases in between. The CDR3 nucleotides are TGTGCCAGCAGCCGTCCGGGCCCAAGAAATGAGCAGTTCTTC. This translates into CASSRPGPRNEQFF. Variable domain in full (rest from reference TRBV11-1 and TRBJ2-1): EAEVAQSPRYKITEKSQAVAFWCDPISGHATLYWYRQILGQGPELLVQFQDESVVDDSQLPKDRFSAERLKGVDSTLKIQPAELGDSAMYLCASSRPGPRNEQFFGPGTRLTVL.

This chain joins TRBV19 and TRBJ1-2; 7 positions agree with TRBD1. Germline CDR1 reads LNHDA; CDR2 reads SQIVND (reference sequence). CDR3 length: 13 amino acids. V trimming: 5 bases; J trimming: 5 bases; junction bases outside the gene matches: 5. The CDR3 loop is CASSEQGTYGYTF. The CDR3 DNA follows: TGTGCCAGTAGTGAACAGGGGACTTATGGCTACACCTTC.

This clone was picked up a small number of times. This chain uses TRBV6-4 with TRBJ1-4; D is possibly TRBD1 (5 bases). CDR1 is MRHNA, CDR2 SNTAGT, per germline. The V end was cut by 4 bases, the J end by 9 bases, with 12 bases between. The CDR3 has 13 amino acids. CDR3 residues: CASSGQGGKKLFF. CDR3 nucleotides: TGTGCCAGCAGTGGCCAGGGTGGGAAAAAACTGTTTTTT.

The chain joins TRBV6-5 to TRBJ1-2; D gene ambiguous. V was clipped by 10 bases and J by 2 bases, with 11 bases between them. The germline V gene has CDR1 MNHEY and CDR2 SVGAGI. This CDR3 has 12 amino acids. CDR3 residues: CATAEGNYGYTF. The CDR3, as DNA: TGTGCCACCGCGGAGGGAAACTATGGCTACACCTTC.

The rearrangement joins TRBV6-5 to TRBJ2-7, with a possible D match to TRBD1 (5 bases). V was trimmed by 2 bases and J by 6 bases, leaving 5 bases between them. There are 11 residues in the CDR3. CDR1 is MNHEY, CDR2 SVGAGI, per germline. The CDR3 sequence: CASSYRGEQYF. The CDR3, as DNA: TGTGCCAGCAGTTACAGGGGCGAGCAGTACTTC.

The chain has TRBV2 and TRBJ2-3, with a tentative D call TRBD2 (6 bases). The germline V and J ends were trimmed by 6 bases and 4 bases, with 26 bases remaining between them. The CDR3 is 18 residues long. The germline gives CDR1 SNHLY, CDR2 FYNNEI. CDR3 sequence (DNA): TGTGCCAGCAGCGACCCCCCCGGTGGCGGGGAGCTCCCAGATACGCAGTATTTT. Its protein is CASSDPPGGGELPDTQYF. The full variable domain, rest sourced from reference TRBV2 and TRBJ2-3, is EPEVTQTPSHQVTQMGQEVILRCVPISNHLYFYWYRQILGQKVEFLVSFYNNEISEKSEIFDDQFSVERPDGSNFTLKIRSTKLEDSAMYFCASSDPPGGGELPDTQYFGPGTRLTVL.

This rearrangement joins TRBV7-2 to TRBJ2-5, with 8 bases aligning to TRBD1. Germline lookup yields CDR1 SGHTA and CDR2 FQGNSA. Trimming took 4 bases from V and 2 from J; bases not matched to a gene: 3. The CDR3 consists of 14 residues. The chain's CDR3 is CASSYDRGQETQYF. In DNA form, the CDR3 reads TGTGCCAGCAGCTATGACAGGGGTCAAGAGACCCAGTACTTC. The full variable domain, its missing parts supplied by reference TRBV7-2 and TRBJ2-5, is GAGVSQSPSNKVTEKGKDVELRCDPISGHTALYWYRQSLGQGLEFLIYFQGNSAPDKSGLPSDRFSAERTGGSVSTLTIQRTQQEDSAVYLCASSYDRGQETQYFGPGTRLLVL.